These 25 T cell receptor beta chains were all obtained from the same sample, sequenced in a study of blood T cell repertoires in COVID-19. The repertoire was sequenced with immunoSEQ multiplex PCR; TCRdb's copy has only in-frame clones and lacks some. The repertoire has about 110,000 clones, about 80% of them found once; the top ten carry 5.5% to 8.5%. Sequencing used peripheral blood. Receptors originate from a woman in her 50s with acute or convalescent COVID-19.

The V gene is TRBV7-9, the J gene TRBJ1-4, with TRBD1 identical over 8 bases. CDR1 and CDR2 from the germline V gene are SEHNR and FQNEAQ (reference sequence). This CDR3 has 13 residues. The ends lost 7 bases at V and 6 bases at J; junction bases unmatched: 4. The CDR3 region is CASTYRGDEKLFF. The CDR3 DNA is TGTGCCAGCACCTACAGGGGGGATGAAAAACTGTTTTTT.

The chain carries TRBV30 and TRBJ2-7; D may be TRBD2 (5 bases). Germline V gene data show CDR1 as GTSNPN and CDR2 as SVGIG (reference sequence). The V gene lost 3 bases and the J gene lost 6 bases, with 12 bases spanning the gap. The CDR3 has 12 amino acids. The CDR3 region has the DNA TGTGCCTGGAGGGGCAGCGGAGGCGAGCAGTACTTC. It encodes CAWRGSGGEQYF. Full variable domain (rest looked up from reference TRBV30 and TRBJ2-7): SQTIHQWPATLVQPVGSPLSLECTVEGTSNPNLYWYRQAAGRGLQLLFYSVGIGQISSEVPQNLSASRPQDRQFILSSKKLLLSDSGFYLCAWRGSGGEQYFGPGTRLTVT.

The chain has TRBV5-4 and TRBJ2-6; 7 bases map to TRBD1. V trimming: 4 bases; J trimming: 0 bases; junction bases outside the gene matches: 7. The CDR3 runs 17 residues. Germline CDR1 and CDR2: SGHNT and YYREEE (reference sequence). The CDR3 spells CASSHGTANSGANVLTF. CDR3 in DNA: TGTGCCAGCAGCCATGGGACAGCCAACTCTGGGGCCAACGTCCTGACTTTC.

The CDR3 nucleotides read TGCGCCAGCAGCCAAGATCACGGACAGGGAAACTATGGCTACACCTTC. Protein sequence: CASSQDHGQGNYGYTF. The J gene is TRBJ1-2, the V gene TRBV4-1; 8 bases are a match to TRBD1. This CDR3 has 16 residues. Germline V lookup: CDR1 MGHRA, CDR2 YSYEKL. V gave up 0 bases and J gave up 2 bases; unmatched junction bases: 5.

The rearrangement uses TRBV12-3 or TRBV12-4 and TRBJ1-1; D is ambiguous. V was cut by 2 bases and J by 5 bases, with 9 bases left in between. The CDR3 covers 13 residues. CDR3 in amino acids: CASSLKRGTEAFF. The CDR3, as DNA: TGTGCCAGCAGTTTAAAGAGAGGGACTGAAGCTTTCTTT.

V gene TRBV10-1 combines with J gene TRBJ2-7; possible D gene TRBD1, 6 bases. The CDR3 runs to 13 residues. V was shortened by 7 bases and J by 0 bases, with 10 bases between the two germline ends. Germline V gives CDR1 WNHNN, CDR2 SYGVQD (reference sequence). The CDR3 DNA follows: TGCGCCAGCAAGGGGGACACCTCCTACGAGCAGTACTTC. Translated, it gives CASKGDTSYEQYF.

The chain links TRBV5-4 to TRBJ2-5; TRBD1 matches 9 bases. Germline V lookup: CDR1 SGHNT, CDR2 YYREEE (reference sequence). V trimming: 2 bases; J trimming: 5 bases; junction bases outside the gene matches: 10. The CDR3 totals 16 residues. In DNA form, the CDR3 reads TGTGCCAGCAGCTTACCGACAGGGGGTACAAGGGAGACCCAGTACTTC. This encodes CASSLPTGGTRETQYF.

The rearrangement links TRBV14 to TRBJ1-2, with D possibly being TRBD1 (5 bases). V was cut by 2 bases and J by 7 bases, with 11 bases left in between. Germline-derived CDR1 and CDR2 are SGHDN and FVKESK. This CDR3 has 13 amino acids. The CDR3 DNA reads as TGTGCCAGCAGCCAACAGGGTGATGGTGGCTACACCTTC. Protein sequence: CASSQQGDGGYTF.

This chain joins TRBV5-1 and TRBJ1-3, with D possibly TRBD1 on 5 matching bases. The germline gives CDR1 SGHRS, CDR2 YFSETQ. V shed 5 bases and J shed 0 bases, with 15 bases lying between them. CDR3 length: 16 residues. CDR3 in amino acids: CASSPGGLSSGNTIYF. DNA of the CDR3: TGCGCCAGCAGTCCCGGGGGTTTATCCTCTGGAAACACCATATATTTT.

The chain employs TRBV5-1 and TRBJ2-2; 7 bases agree with TRBD1. Germline CDR1 and CDR2: SGHRS and YFSETQ. The CDR3 spans 15 residues. The V segment lost 5 bases and the J segment 2 bases; nucleotides outside the gene matches: 6. The CDR3 region is CASSSGQANTGELFF. The DNA of the CDR3 is TGCGCCAGCAGTTCCGGACAGGCTAACACCGGGGAGCTGTTTTTT.

The rearrangement joins TRBV6-1 to TRBJ2-2, with 8 bases fitting TRBD1. Unmatched junction bases numbered 5, after V lost 4 bases and J lost 1 base. The germline gives CDR1 MNHNS, CDR2 SASEGT. The CDR3 loop spans 16 amino acids. The CDR3 region has the DNA TGTGCCAGCAGTGGTCAGGGGGCCTTGAACACCGGGGAGCTGTTTTTT. This codes for CASSGQGALNTGELFF.

The chain recombines TRBV19 with TRBJ1-5, with 11 bases that match TRBD1. J lost 4 bases, V lost 6 bases, and 11 bases had no gene match. The germline V gene encodes CDR1 LNHDA and CDR2 SQIVND (reference sequence). The CDR3 is 17 amino acids. The DNA of the CDR3 is TGTGCCAGTAGGGAGGGGACAGGGGGATTTGGGAATCAGCCCCAGCATTTT. It specifies CASREGTGGFGNQPQHF.

The genes are TRBV5-1 and TRBJ1-4; maybe TRBD1 (5 bases). Deletions cut 7 bases from V and 2 bases from J, with 12 bases between. The CDR3 spans 14 residues. CDR1 is SGHRS, CDR2 YFSETQ, per germline. CDR3: CASSMGGTNEKLFF. As DNA, the CDR3 is TGCGCCAGCTCGATGGGGGGGACTAATGAAAAACTGTTTTTT.

The rearrangement uses TRBV7-9 and TRBJ1-2, with TRBD1 matching 7 bases. Germline CDR1 is SEHNR and CDR2 is FQNEAQ (reference sequence). J lost 3 bases, V lost 5 bases, and 18 bases had no gene match. The CDR3 is made up of 18 amino acids. CDR3 in amino acids: CASSRQGMGTLEYYGYTF. Written as DNA, the CDR3 is TGTGCCAGCAGCCGACAGGGTATGGGGACTTTGGAGTACTATGGCTACACCTTC.

There are a few counts of this clone. The chain links TRBV2 to TRBJ1-3; no clear D gene. There are 12 residues in the CDR3. Looked up from germline, CDR1 is SNHLY and CDR2 is FYNNEI. V lost 4 bases, J lost 7 bases, and 8 bases lay in between. For the CDR3, the DNA is TGTGCCAGCAGTGGAGGTGGGAACACCATATATTTT. Its translation is CASSGGGNTIYF. Full variable domain (missing parts from reference TRBV2 and TRBJ1-3): EPEVTQTPSHQVTQMGQEVILRCVPISNHLYFYWYRQILGQKVEFLVSFYNNEISEKSEIFDDQFSVERPDGSNFTLKIRSTKLEDSAMYFCASSGGGNTIYFGEGSWLTVV.

The CDR3 sequence is CASSSTASTGTYNSPLHF. Here the CDR3 DNA reads TGTGCCAGCAGTTCCACGGCTAGCACAGGGACGTATAATTCACCCCTCCACTTT. The V gene is TRBV27, the J gene TRBJ1-6; D might be TRBD1 (6 bases). With 4 bases removed from V and 4 bases from J, the gap between germline ends came to 20 bases. There are 18 residues in the CDR3. Per germline, CDR1 MNHEY and CDR2 SMNVEV (reference sequence).

This chain links TRBV4-1 with TRBJ2-7, with 9 positions matching TRBD1. V lost 4 bases, J lost 4 bases, and 23 bases stayed unmatched. CDR1 is MGHRA and CDR2 is YSYEKL in the germline V gene. The CDR3 is 20 amino acids. As DNA, the CDR3 is TGCGCCAGCAGCCGCCGAGGGAACCGGGACAGGGTTCAGGTATGTTACGAGCAGTACTTC. It encodes CASSRRGNRDRVQVCYEQYF.

The chain is built from TRBV3-1 (or the pseudogene TRBV3-2) and TRBJ1-2; 9 bases align to TRBD1. The junction had 15 bases not matched to a gene; V was cut back by 6 bases and J by 7 bases. Germline CDR1 reads LGHDT; CDR2 reads YNNKEL (reference sequence). The CDR3 runs to 16 residues. The CDR3 bases are TGTGCCAGCAGTAATTGGGACAGGGAAGCTCTTCGTGGCTACACCTTC. It encodes CASSNWDREALRGYTF.

The chain links TRBV27 to TRBJ1-1; a possible D gene is TRBD1 (5 bases). V shed 6 bases and J shed 10 bases, with 18 bases lying between them. The germline V gene has CDR1 MNHEY and CDR2 SMNVEV (reference sequence). The CDR3 totals 13 residues. The CDR3 nucleotides read TGTGCCAGCAGCCCGCACTCAGGGTCCTTAGCTTTCTTT. This translates into CASSPHSGSLAFF.

In its sample, this clone was seen a few times. CDR3: CASSDGTSGGNEQFF. The CDR3 coding sequence is TGTGCCAGCAGTGACGGGACTAGCGGGGGCAATGAGCAGTTCTTC. The chain combines TRBV6-4 with TRBJ2-1, with TRBD2 matching over 14 bases. CDR1 is MRHNA and CDR2 is SNTAGT in the germline V gene. The CDR3 contains 15 residues. Trimming cost V 2 bases and J 6 bases; bases outside gene matches: 0.

The rearrangement uses TRBV18 and TRBJ2-5, with TRBD2 matching over 9 bases. Germline loops: CDR1 KGHSH, CDR2 LQKENI. Unmatched junction bases numbered 7, after V lost 6 bases and J lost 2 bases. There are 15 residues in the CDR3. The CDR3 protein is CASSRSGGLQETQYF. For the CDR3, the DNA is TGTGCCAGCTCCCGTAGCGGGGGCCTACAAGAGACCCAGTACTTC.

The chain uses TRBV3-1 (or the pseudogene TRBV3-2) and TRBJ1-2, with a tentative D call TRBD1 (5 bases). This CDR3 contains 14 residues. Germline CDR1 LGHDT, CDR2 YNNKEL (reference sequence). V was trimmed by 1 base and J by 7 bases, leaving 13 bases between them. In nucleotides, the CDR3 is TGTGCCAGCAGCCAAGCGGGGGGTGAGATTGGCTACACCTTC. Translated: CASSQAGGEIGYTF.

This clone was counted between two and nine times. The chain combines TRBV9 with TRBJ2-7; TRBD1 aligns across 9 bases. Germline V gene lookup returns CDR1 SGDLS and CDR2 YYNGEE. After removal of 4 bases from V and 4 bases from J, the junction contained 6 bases not matched to a gene. The CDR3 runs to 14 residues. The DNA of the CDR3 is TGTGCCAGCAGCCCACAGGGGGCAACATACGAGCAGTACTTC. Its translation is CASSPQGATYEQYF. Variable domain in full (rest from reference TRBV9 and TRBJ2-7): DSGVTQTPKHLITATGQRVTLRCSPRSGDLSVYWYQQSLDQGLQFLIQYYNGEERAKGNILERFSAQQFPDLHSELNLSSLELGDSALYFCASSPQGATYEQYFGPGTRLTVT.

This clone occurred a few times. The rearrangement uses TRBV10-3 and TRBJ1-1, with 8 bases matching TRBD1. Germline V gene lookup returns CDR1 ENHRY and CDR2 SYGVKD. The CDR3 extends over 14 amino acids. V dropped 7 bases and J dropped 1; count of bases not matched to a gene: 5. CDR3 loop: CAIKGGQENTEAFF. Here the CDR3 DNA reads TGTGCCATCAAGGGGGGACAGGAGAACACTGAAGCTTTCTTT.

The chain uses TRBV18 and TRBJ1-1; D is perhaps TRBD1 (6 bases). Per germline, CDR1 KGHSH and CDR2 LQKENI. The CDR3 has 15 amino acids. Trimming pared 4 bases from V and 5 bases from J, leaving 17 bases between. In DNA, the CDR3 is TGTGCCAGCTCACGCAATCAAGGACAGAGTACTGAAGCTTTCTTT. This translates into CASSRNQGQSTEAFF.